By share, the clone carrying this T cell receptor beta chain ranks as large (0.1 to 1%). Its target is not known. Amplification of TRBV12-4/TRBJ1-2 clonotypes used adaptor-ligated barcode primers. TCRdb fed the multiplex PCR reads into MiXCR, producing one record per CDR3 protein. Among roughly 220 distinct CDR3 sequences listed, about 6.5% were seen once. V was pared by 6 bases and J by 8 bases, with 10 bases between. The CDR3 totals 11 residues. Regarding the study as a whole: Naive CD4+ cells shared around an eighth of tumor Treg sequences. In terms of TCR gene usage, tumor memory CD4+ T cells clustered together with blood and lymph node memory CD4+ cells, as well as with lymph node naive CD4+ cells.

Tregs were sorted as CD4+CD25+CD127-/low cells. The material sequenced was tumor-infiltrating Tregs sorted from the breast tumor. The TCR sequence derives from a female donor with breast cancer. The rearrangement uses TRBV12-3 or TRBV12-4 and TRBJ1-2; D unresolved. CDR3 in amino acids: CASRRSGGYTF. The DNA of the CDR3 is TGTGCCAGCAGACGTTCCGGAGGCTACACCTTC.